This T cell receptor beta chain was sequenced for a study of graft-versus-host responses after intestinal transplantation (dated by TCRdb to about 2021). Looking at the study overall: Multivisceral, liver-intestinal, or isolated intestinal transplants were received by the recipients. Every recipient was given anti-thymocyte globulin induction, followed by around three years of maintenance tacrolimus and steroids. Bulk TCR-beta CDR3 sequencing was used to track graft-versus-host and host-versus-graft alloreactive T cell clones in the graft, circulation and bone marrow after intestinal transplantation. To identify alloreactive clones, pre-transplant mixed lymphocyte reaction products were sequenced and compared with unstimulated pre-transplant donor and recipient T cells. A cohort of more than 20 intestinal transplant recipients, including one retransplant, was enrolled, and a few patients lacking pretransplant specimens were excluded. Donor T cell macrochimerism was defined as a peak of at least 4% donor T cells among recipient peripheral blood mononuclear cells. Samples from a few later patients were sequenced in-house on an Illumina MiSeq with MiXCR processing rather than by the commercial service.

Results and caveats for the whole study, not just this receptor: The conclusions were limited by the relatively low number and heterogeneity of the intestinal transplant patients. In the allografts of patients with donor T cell macrochimerism, GvH to HvG T cell clonal ratios were high. Early after transplant, peak levels of circulating GvH clones were found to be associated with declines in HvG clones. GvH clones turned up in recipient bone marrow, with some appearing earlier in ileal mucosa or blood, a pattern consistent with an intestinal mucosal origin.

Library preparation used the immunoSEQ multiplex PCR assay. For most patients, genomic DNA was isolated with the Qiagen DNeasy Blood and Tissue Kit and shipped frozen to Adaptive Biotechnologies for TCR sequencing. For most patients, genomic DNA was subjected to high-throughput TCR-beta CDR3 sequencing by Adaptive Biotechnologies. On the authors' methods: Adaptive's ImmunoSEQ software was the source of the TCR sequencing data for about 17 patients, while three other patients were processed with MiXCR and VDJtools. To correct CD4 versus CD8 sorting errors, any sequence found in both subsets at a frequency ratio below 5:1 was removed. CDR3 nucleotide sequences shared between donor and recipient were removed because the origin of such sequences could not be assigned. To be classed as alloreactive, a clone needed at least 2-fold expansion over unstimulated cells and a minimum CFSE-low frequency of 0.002% (template counts) or 0.001% (read counts). Mappable clones were those detected in sequenced pre-transplant spleen, lymph node, or MLR CFSE-low populations of the donor or recipient. The cumulative frequency of alloreactive clones was calculated as a percentage of all sequences, weighted by copy number. This is the immuneACCESS table as TCRdb keeps it, with only in-frame sequences that have V and J called. A part of the clones is gone; compared with another copy, unresolved V genes explain less than half, and the rest is unexplained. Clone size and V and J calls were adopted from that table, with D and trimming inferred from the DNA. This sample holds around 76,000 clones; about 94% were observed only once. The top ten constitute around 0.5% of the sample.

Trimming takes 5 bases from V and 0 bases from J, and the germline ends sit 9 bases apart. Counted from cysteine to phenylalanine, this CDR3 has 14 amino acids. Kept here is only the CDR3 DNA, which spans 42 bases and is read in frame from base 1. The germline V gene specifies SGHVS as CDR1 and FQNEAQ as CDR2. Reading the label with the study, this specimen's time point is: cells obtained before transplantation from donor or recipient. CD3+CD4+ and CD3+CD8+ populations were FACS-sorted from unstimulated pre-transplant donor and recipient cells taken from spleen or lymph nodes. This clone was counted a single time. This receptor's antigen is unknown. There are no base qualities to consult, and no much larger clone falls within one base.

The V gene is TRBV7-8 and the J gene is TRBJ2-3; too little of a D gene remains to name it. Sample: unstimulated CD8+ T cells sorted from spleen or lymph node cells, taken before intestinal transplant. This TCR was recovered from a human donor who received an intestinal transplant. The nucleotide sequence reads as follows: TGTGCCAGCAGCGGAGATCTCAGCACAGATACGCAGTATTTT. Its translation is CASSGDLSTDTQYF.